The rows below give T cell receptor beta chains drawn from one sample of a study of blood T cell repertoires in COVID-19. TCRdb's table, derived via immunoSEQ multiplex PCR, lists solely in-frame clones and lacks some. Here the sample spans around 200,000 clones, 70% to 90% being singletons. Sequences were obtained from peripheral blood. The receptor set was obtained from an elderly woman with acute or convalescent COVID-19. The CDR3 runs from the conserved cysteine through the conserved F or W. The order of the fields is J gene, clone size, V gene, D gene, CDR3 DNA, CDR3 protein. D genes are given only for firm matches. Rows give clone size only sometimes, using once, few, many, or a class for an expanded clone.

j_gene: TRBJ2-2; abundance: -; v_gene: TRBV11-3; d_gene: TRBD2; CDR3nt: TGTGCCAGCAGCCCGCAGACCCTAGCGGGAGGGCGGACCGAGGAGCTGTTTTTT; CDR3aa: CASSPQTLAGGRTEELFF
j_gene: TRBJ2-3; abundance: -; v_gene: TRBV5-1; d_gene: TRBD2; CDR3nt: TGCGCCAGCAGCTTGGGACTAGCGGAGAGCACAGATACGCAGTATTTT; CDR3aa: CASSLGLAESTDTQYF
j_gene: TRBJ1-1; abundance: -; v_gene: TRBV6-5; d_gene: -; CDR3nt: TGTGCCAGCAGTTACCTGGGGGGGACTGAAGCTTTCTTT; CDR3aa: CASSYLGGTEAFF
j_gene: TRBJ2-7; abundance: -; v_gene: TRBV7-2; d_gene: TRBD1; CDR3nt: TGTGCCAGCAGCTTGGAGACAGGGATCTCCTACGAGCAGTACTTC; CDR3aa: CASSLETGISYEQYF
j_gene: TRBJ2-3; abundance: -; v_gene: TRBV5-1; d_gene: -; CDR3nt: TGCGCCAGCAGCTTGGGGGCCGACCATAGCACAGATACGCAGTATTTT; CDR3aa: CASSLGADHSTDTQYF
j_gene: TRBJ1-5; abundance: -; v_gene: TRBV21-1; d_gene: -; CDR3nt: TGTGCACGGTTACCGCGCAGGTCCCCCCGTTTCGATCAGCCCCAGCATTTT; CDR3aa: CARLPRRSPRFDQPQHF
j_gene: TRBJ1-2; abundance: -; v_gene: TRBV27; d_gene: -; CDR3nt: TGTGCCAGCAGTTTATCGACAGGTTTAGCCTACACCTTC; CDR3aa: CASSLSTGLAYTF
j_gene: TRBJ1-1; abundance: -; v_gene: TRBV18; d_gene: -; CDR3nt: TGTGCCAGCTCACCTTACGGGAACACTGAAGCTTTCTTT; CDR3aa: CASSPYGNTEAFF
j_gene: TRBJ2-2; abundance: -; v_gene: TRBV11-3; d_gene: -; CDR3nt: TGTGCCAGCAGAAGGGGGGGGACCGGGGAGCTGTTTTTT; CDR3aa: CASRRGGTGELFF
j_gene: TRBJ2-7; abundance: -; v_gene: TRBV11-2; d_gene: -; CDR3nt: TGTGCCAGCAGCCTGGCTAGGAGTCTCGGCGAGCAGTACTTC; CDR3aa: CASSLARSLGEQYF
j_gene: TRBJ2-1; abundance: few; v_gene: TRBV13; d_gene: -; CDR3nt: TGTGCCAGCAGCTTCTCTAGCCGCTACAATGAGCAGTTCTTC; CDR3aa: CASSFSSRYNEQFF
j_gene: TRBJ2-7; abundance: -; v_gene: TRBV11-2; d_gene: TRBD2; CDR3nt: TGTGCCAGCACCTCCTCTAGCGGGAGGGCCTACGAGCAGTACTTC; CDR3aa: CASTSSSGRAYEQYF
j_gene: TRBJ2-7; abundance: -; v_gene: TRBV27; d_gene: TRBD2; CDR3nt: TGTGCCAGCAGTTGGAGGGGAAAAGCTAGCGGGAGGGCGCAAGAGCAGTACTTC; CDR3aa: CASSWRGKASGRAQEQYF
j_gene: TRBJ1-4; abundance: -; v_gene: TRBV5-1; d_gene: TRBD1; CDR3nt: TGCGCCAGCAGCTGGGGACAGACTAATGAAAAACTGTTTTTT; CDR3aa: CASSWGQTNEKLFF
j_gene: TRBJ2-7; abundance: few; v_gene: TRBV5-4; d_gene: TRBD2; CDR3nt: TGTGCCAGCAGAACCAGGGAGGGCGAGCAGTACTTC; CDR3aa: CASRTREGEQYF
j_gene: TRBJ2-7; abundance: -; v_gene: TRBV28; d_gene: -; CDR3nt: TGTGCCAGCAGTACTCTCGGTACGGGCTCCTACGAGCAGTACTTC; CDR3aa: CASSTLGTGSYEQYF
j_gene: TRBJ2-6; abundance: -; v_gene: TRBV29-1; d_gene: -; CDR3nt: TGCAGCGTTGAAGATCCAGGGGCTGGGGCCAACGTCCTGACTTTC; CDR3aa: CSVEDPGAGANVLTF
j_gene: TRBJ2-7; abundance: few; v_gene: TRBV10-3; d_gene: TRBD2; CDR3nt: TGTGCCATCAGACTAGCGGATACCTACGAGCAGTACTTC; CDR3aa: CAIRLADTYEQYF
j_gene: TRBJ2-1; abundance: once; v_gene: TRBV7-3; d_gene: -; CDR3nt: TGTGCCAGCAGCGCGGTAAGCTCCTACAATGAGCAGTTCTTC; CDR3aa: CASSAVSSYNEQFF
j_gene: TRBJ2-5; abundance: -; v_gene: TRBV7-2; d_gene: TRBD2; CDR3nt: TGTGCCAGCAGCTTAGTTTTTCGGCTAGCGGGACACCAAGAGACCCAGTACTTC; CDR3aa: CASSLVFRLAGHQETQYF
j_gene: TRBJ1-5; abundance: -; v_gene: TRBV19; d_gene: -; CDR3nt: TGTGCCAGTAGTATTGAAGCGATCAATCAGCCCCAGCATTTT; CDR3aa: CASSIEAINQPQHF
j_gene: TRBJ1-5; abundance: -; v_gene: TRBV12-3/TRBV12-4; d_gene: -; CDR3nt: TGTGCCAGCAGCCCTGGCAATCAGCCCCAGCATTTT; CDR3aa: CASSPGNQPQHF
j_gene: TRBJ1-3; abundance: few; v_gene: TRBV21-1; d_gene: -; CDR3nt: TGTGCCAGCAGCGGGCCGAACAGGGGGCCCTCCCTTTATCACTCTGGAAACACCATATATTTT; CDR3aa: CASSGPNRGPSLYHSGNTIYF
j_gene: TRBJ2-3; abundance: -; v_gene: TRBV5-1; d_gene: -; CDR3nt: TGCGCCAGCAGCCATCCGGGGTCCACAGATACGCAGTATTTT; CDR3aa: CASSHPGSTDTQYF
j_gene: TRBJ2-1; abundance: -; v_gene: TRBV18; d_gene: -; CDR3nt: TGTGCCAGCTCACCCGGCGTCGAGGCCTACAATGAGCAGTTCTTC; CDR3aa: CASSPGVEAYNEQFF
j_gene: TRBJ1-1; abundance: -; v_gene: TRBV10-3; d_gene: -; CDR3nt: TGTGCCATCAGTGAGTCGACGGGAGATGGTACTGAAGCTTTCTTT; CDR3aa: CAISESTGDGTEAFF
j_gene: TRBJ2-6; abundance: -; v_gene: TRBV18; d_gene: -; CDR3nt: TGTGCCAGCTCACCACCGACAGGGGCCAACGTCCTGACTTTC; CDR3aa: CASSPPTGANVLTF
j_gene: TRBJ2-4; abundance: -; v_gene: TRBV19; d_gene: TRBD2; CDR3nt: TGTGCCAGTAGTATCCGCCCTAGCGGGAGTGATCTAGCCAAAAACATTCAGTACTTC; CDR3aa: CASSIRPSGSDLAKNIQYF
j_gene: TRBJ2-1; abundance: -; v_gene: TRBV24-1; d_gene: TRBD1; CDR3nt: TGTGCCACCAGTGATCCCGGGACAGGGGGCAATGAGCAGTTCTTC; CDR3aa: CATSDPGTGGNEQFF
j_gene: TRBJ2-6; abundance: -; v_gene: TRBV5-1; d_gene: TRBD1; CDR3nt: TGCGCCAGCGCCCGGGACAGGGTACGTGGGGCCAACGTCCTGACTTTC; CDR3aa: CASARDRVRGANVLTF
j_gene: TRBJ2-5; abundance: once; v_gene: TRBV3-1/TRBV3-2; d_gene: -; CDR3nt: TGTGCCAGCGCCGGACACGGCGTCGAGACCCAGTACTTC; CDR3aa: CASAGHGVETQYF
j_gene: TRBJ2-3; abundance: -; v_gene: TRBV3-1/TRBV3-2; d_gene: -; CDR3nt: TGTGCCAGCAGCCATCACCGGGACACCGTCGGAGATACGCAGTATTTT; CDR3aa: CASSHHRDTVGDTQYF
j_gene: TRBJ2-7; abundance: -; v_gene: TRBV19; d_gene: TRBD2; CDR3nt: TGTGCCAGTAGTACTCTCGGGACTAGCGGGAGCTCCTACGAGCAGTACTTC; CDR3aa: CASSTLGTSGSSYEQYF
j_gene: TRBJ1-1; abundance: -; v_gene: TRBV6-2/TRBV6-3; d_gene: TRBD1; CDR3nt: TGTGCCAGCAGTTACCCCTCGGCAGGGGGAACGACTGAAGCTTTCTTT; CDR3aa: CASSYPSAGGTTEAFF
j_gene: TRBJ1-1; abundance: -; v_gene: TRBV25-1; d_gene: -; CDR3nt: TGTGCCAGCAGCACTTCGGGGGAGGCCAGGTGGTACACTGAAGCTTTCTTT; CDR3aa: CASSTSGEARWYTEAFF
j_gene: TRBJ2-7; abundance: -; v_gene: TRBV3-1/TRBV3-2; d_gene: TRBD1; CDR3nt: TGTGCCAGCAGCCAGATAGGACAGGGGGCTAACGAGCAGTACTTC; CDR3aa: CASSQIGQGANEQYF
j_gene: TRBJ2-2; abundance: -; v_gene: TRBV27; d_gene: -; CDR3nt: TGTGCCAGCAGTCCCGGGACTCTCAACACCGGGGAGCTGTTTTTT; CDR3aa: CASSPGTLNTGELFF
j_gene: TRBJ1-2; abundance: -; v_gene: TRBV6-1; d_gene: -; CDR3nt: TGTGCCAGCACTGACATGAACTATGGCTACACCTTC; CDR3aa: CASTDMNYGYTF
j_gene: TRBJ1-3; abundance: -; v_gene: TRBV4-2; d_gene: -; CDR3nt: TGTGCCAGCAGCCAAGGGGCGGGGCCCGAAAGGGACACCATATATTTT; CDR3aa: CASSQGAGPERDTIYF
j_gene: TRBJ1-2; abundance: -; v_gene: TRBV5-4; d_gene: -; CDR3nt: TGTGCCAGCAGCTTACAAGGGGCCAACTATGGCTACACCTTC; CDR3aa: CASSLQGANYGYTF
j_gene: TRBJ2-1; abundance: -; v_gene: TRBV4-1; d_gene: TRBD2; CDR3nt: TGCGCCAGCAGCCAAGTGGGTAGCGGGGGCTACAATGAGCAGTTCTTC; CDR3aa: CASSQVGSGGYNEQFF
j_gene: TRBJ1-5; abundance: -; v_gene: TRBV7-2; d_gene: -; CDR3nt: TGTGCCAGCGGGCATGAGTTTTATCAGCCCCAGCATTTT; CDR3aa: CASGHEFYQPQHF
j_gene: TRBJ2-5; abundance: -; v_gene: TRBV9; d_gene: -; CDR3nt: TGTGCCAGCAGCGTAGATCTCAGGCAAGAGACCCAGTACTTC; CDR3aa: CASSVDLRQETQYF
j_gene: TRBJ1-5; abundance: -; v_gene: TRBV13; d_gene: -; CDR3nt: TGTGCCAGCAGCCTTCGCTATAGCAATCAGCCCCAGCATTTT; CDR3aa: CASSLRYSNQPQHF
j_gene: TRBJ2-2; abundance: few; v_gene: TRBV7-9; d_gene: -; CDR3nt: TGTGCCAGCAGCTTGGCGGGCGAAGGGGAGCTGTTTTTT; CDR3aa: CASSLAGEGELFF
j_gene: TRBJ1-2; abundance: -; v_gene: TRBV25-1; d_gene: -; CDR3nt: TGTGCCAGCAGTGAATCAGGGGCTTTCGGGAGCTACACCTTC; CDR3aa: CASSESGAFGSYTF
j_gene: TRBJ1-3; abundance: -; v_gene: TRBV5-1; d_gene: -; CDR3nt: TGCGCCAGCAGCTTGGGACAGCCTGGAAACACCATATATTTT; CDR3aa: CASSLGQPGNTIYF
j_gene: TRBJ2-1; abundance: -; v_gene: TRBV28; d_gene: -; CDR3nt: TGTGCCAGCAGTTCAAAGACTCCCAATGAGCAGTTCTTC; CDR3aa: CASSSKTPNEQFF
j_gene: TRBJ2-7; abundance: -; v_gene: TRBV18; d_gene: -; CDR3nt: TGTGCCAGCTCACTCTTTGGACAAACTCTCGAGCAGTACTTC; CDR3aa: CASSLFGQTLEQYF
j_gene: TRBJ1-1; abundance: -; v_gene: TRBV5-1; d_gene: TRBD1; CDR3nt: TGCGCCAGCAGCTTGGGGTCAGGGGGAATGAACACTGAAGCTTTCTTT; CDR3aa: CASSLGSGGMNTEAFF
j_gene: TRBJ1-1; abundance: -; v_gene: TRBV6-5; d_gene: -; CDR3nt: TGTGCCAGCAAAAGGACAGATATGAACACTGAAGCTTTCTTT; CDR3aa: CASKRTDMNTEAFF
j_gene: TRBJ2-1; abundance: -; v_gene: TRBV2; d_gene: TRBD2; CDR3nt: TGTGCCAGCAGAGCGACTAGCGGAGCTTACAATGAGCAGTTCTTC; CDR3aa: CASRATSGAYNEQFF
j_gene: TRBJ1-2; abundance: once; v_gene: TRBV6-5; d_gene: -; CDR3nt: TGTGCCAGCAGCCAGCGGGGGGGGTGGCAGAACACCTTC; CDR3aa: CASSQRGGWQNTF
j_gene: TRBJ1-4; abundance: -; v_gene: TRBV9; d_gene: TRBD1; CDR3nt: TGTGCCAGCAGCGTAGACAGGGGCAATGAAAAACTGTTTTTT; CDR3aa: CASSVDRGNEKLFF
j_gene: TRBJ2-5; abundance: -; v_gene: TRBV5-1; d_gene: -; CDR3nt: TGCGCCAGCAGCGACCGTGGACTTGGAGAGACCCAGTACTTC; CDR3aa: CASSDRGLGETQYF
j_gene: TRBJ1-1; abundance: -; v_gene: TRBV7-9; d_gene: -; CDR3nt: TGTGCCAGCAGCTTAGCAGATAGAACGGGGGCTTTCTTT; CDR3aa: CASSLADRTGAFF
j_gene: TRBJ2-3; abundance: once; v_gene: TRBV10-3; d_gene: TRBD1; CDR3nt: TGTGCCATCAGTGTGGGACAGGGGGCAGATACGCAGTATTTT; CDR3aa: CAISVGQGADTQYF
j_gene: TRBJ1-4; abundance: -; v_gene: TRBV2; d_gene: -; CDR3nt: TGTGCCAGCAGTGGAGAGTTGGGAGCCGCAACTAATGAAAAACTGTTTTTT; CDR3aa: CASSGELGAATNEKLFF